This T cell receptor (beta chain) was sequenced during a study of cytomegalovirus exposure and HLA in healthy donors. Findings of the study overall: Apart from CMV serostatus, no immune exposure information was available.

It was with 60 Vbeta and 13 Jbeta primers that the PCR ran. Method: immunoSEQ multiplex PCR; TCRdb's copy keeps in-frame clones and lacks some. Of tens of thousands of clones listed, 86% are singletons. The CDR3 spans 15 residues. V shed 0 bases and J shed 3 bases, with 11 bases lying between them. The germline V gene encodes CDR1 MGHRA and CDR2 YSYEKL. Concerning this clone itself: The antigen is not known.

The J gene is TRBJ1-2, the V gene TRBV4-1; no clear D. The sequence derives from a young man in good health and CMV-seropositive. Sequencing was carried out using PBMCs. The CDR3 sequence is CASSQDVTSDYGYTF. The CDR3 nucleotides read TGCGCCAGCAGCCAAGATGTTACAAGCGACTATGGCTACACCTTC.